This passage covers 32 T cell receptor beta chains from one sample sequenced in a study of shared clonotypes between healthy human individuals. Profiled with immunoSEQ multiplex PCR; TCRdb holds only in-frame clones, not every one. The table includes around 330,000 clones, approximately 79% detected once. The sequenced sample consisted of memory CD4+ T cells sorted from blood. Subset described: CD45RA-negative fraction. Receptors originate from a man aged 25-45 years in good health.

V gene TRBV29-1 combines with J gene TRBJ2-3, with D perhaps being TRBD1 or TRBD2 (5 bases each). Germline CDR1 is SQVTM and CDR2 is ANQGSEA. This CDR3 region has 15 residues. V lost 1 base to trimming and J lost 0 bases, with 11 bases between them. The CDR3: CSVEGDGPSTDTQYF. DNA for the CDR3: TGCAGCGTTGAAGGGGACGGACCTAGCACAGATACGCAGTATTTT.

The rearrangement uses TRBV5-6 and TRBJ2-4; D not resolved. CDR1 is SGHDT, CDR2 YYEEEE, per germline. The CDR3 runs 13 residues. V was trimmed by 0 bases and J by 5 bases, leaving 6 bases between them. This chain's CDR3 is CASSLAGQNIQYF. In nucleotides, the CDR3 is TGTGCCAGCAGCTTGGCAGGCCAAAACATTCAGTACTTC.

This clone was detected only a few times. This chain uses TRBV6-1 with TRBJ2-3; D may be TRBD1 (5 bases). The CDR3 spans 15 residues. The V gene's germline CDR1 is MNHNS and CDR2 SASEGT. CDR3 sequence: CGSWFGRAPTDTQYF. The CDR3 nucleotides are TGTGGGTCCTGGTTTGGCAGGGCCCCCACAGATACGCAGTATTTT.

This chain uses TRBV2 with TRBJ1-5, with 9 bases matching TRBD1. With 2 bases clipped from V and 6 bases from J, the junction kept 2 bases outside the gene matches. This CDR3 contains 14 residues. Germline values: CDR1 SNHLY, CDR2 FYNNEI. The CDR3 loop reads CASSETGGFQPQHF. The CDR3 nucleotides read TGTGCCAGCAGTGAAACAGGGGGCTTTCAGCCCCAGCATTTT.

This clone came up a few times. At one of its ends the junction is not consistent with the germline gene, which may arise from a read error. The V call is TRBV18, the J call TRBJ2-7; D remains ambiguous. Germline CDR1 and CDR2: KGHSH and LQKENI. CDR3 length: 12 amino acids. CDR3 nucleotides: TGTGCCAGCTCATCACCTAGTGACGAGCAGTACTTC. Its protein is CASSSPSDEQYF. Full variable domain (outside the CDR3, taken from reference TRBV18 and TRBJ2-7): NAGVMQNPRHLVRRRGQEARLRCSPMKGHSHVYWYRQLPEEGLKFMVYLQKENIIDESGMPKERFSAEFPKEGPSILRIQQVVRGDSAAYFCASSSPSDEQYFGPGTRLTVT.

The chain joins TRBV5-6 to TRBJ2-1, with D unresolved. The germline V gene encodes CDR1 SGHDT and CDR2 YYEEEE. This CDR3 is 14 amino acids long. Trimming left V 0 bases short and J 1 base short, with 5 bases between. The CDR3 DNA reads as TGTGCCAGCAGCTTGGAACCGTCCTACAATGAGCAGTTCTTC. Protein sequence: CASSLEPSYNEQFF.

V gene TRBV27 combines with J gene TRBJ1-2; 7 bases are a match to TRBD1. This CDR3 region has 15 residues. V gave up 8 bases and J gave up 4 bases; unmatched junction bases: 13. The V gene's germline CDR1 is MNHEY and CDR2 SMNVEV (reference sequence). This CDR3 is CASCPRTGFIYGYTF. The DNA of the CDR3 is TGTGCCAGCTGCCCGAGGACAGGTTTTATCTATGGCTACACCTTC.

The V call is TRBV20-1, the J call TRBJ2-3, with D perhaps TRBD2 (5 bases). This CDR3 spans 11 amino acids. The V end lost 6 bases, the J end lost 7 bases, and 11 bases lay between the germline ends. CDR1 and CDR2 (germline): DFQATT, SNEGSKA (reference sequence). As DNA, the CDR3 is TGCAGTGCCCGCACGGGGAATACGCAGTATTTT. Translating gives CSARTGNTQYF.

The CDR3 nucleotides are TGCAGCGTTGAATATGGGGGGAGCTCCTACAATGAGCAGTTCTTC. Translated: CSVEYGGSSYNEQFF. The gene calls are TRBV29-1 and TRBJ2-1; the D gene is possibly TRBD2 (6 bases). The CDR3 is made up of 15 amino acids. From germline, CDR1 is SQVTM and CDR2 ANQGSEA. V lost 2 bases, J lost 0 bases, and 11 bases lay in between.

The chain recombines TRBV6-1 with TRBJ1-2, with 7 bases aligning to TRBD1. The CDR3 runs to 12 residues. Per the germline V gene, CDR1 is MNHNS and CDR2 is SASEGT. J was trimmed by 4 bases and V by 6 bases; bases with no gene match: 2. CDR3 protein: CASRTGSYGYTF. For the CDR3, the DNA is TGTGCCAGCAGGACAGGGTCCTATGGCTACACCTTC.

As to this clone: Given a much more abundant clone one base away, this may be a read error. The chain couples TRBV7-6 to TRBJ1-2; D call uncertain. V lost 5 bases and J lost 0, with 7 bases in between. The CDR3 consists of 13 residues. Germline V gives CDR1 SGHVS, CDR2 FNYEAQ. The CDR3 DNA reads as TGTGCCAGCAGCCCGGATTCTAACTATGGCTACACCTTC. It yields the protein CASSPDSNYGYTF.

This clone was detected a few times. The chain recombines TRBV5-1 with TRBJ2-1, with a weak D call TRBD2 (7 bases). CDR1 and CDR2 from the germline V gene are SGHRS and YFSETQ. There are 15 residues in the CDR3. Trimming cost V 0 bases and J 7 bases, with 14 bases left between them. CDR3 sequence: CASSLVGGGRNEQFF. The CDR3 region has the DNA TGCGCCAGCAGCTTGGTGGGAGGGGGTAGGAATGAGCAGTTCTTC.

This chain uses TRBV6-1 with TRBJ1-5; D is unclear. V was trimmed by 0 bases and J by 6 bases, leaving 18 bases between them. This CDR3 has 17 amino acids. Per the germline V gene, CDR1 is MNHNS and CDR2 is SASEGT. The CDR3 DNA is TGTGCCAGCAGTGAAGCGCATTTTCGGGGTAGCGGTCAGCCCCAGCATTTT. It codes for CASSEAHFRGSGQPQHF.

The chain has TRBV5-1 and TRBJ2-7, with D possibly being TRBD2 (6 bases). The CDR3 covers 15 residues. Deletions cut 3 bases from V and 3 bases from J, with 16 bases between. Germline CDR1 and CDR2: SGHRS and YFSETQ. For the CDR3, the DNA is TGCGCCAGCAGCTCCGGGACTCCCACTATCTACGAGCAGTACTTC. This translates into CASSSGTPTIYEQYF.

The J gene is TRBJ2-6, the V gene TRBV2; 8 positions match TRBD1. Germline-derived CDR1 and CDR2 are SNHLY and FYNNEI. V was pared by 4 bases and J by 12 bases, with 5 bases of the junction left unmatched. The CDR3 loop spans 13 amino acids. In nucleotides, the CDR3 is TGTGCCAGCAGTGTTGCAGGGGGCGCCGTCCTGACTTTC. Translation: CASSVAGGAVLTF.

The chain is built from TRBV7-2 and TRBJ1-2; TRBD1 might be the D (5 bases). The CDR3 runs 17 residues. V lost 3 bases and J 5 bases, leaving 22 bases between the germline ends. Germline assignment: CDR1 SGHTA and CDR2 FQGNSA. Written as DNA, the CDR3 is TGTGCCAGCAGCTTCGGGGCAGGGAAACCCGGGGGGTATGGCTACACCTTC. As protein: CASSFGAGKPGGYGYTF.

In DNA form, the CDR3 reads TGTGCCACCGCCCCCCTCCGGACAGGGGTCGGCTCTGGGGCCAACGTCCTGACTTTC. Encoded protein: CATAPLRTGVGSGANVLTF. This chain links TRBV18 with TRBJ2-6; the match to TRBD1 covers 9 bases. V was pared by 10 bases and J by 0 bases, with 16 bases of the junction left unmatched. The CDR3 contains 19 residues. Germline V lookup: CDR1 KGHSH, CDR2 LQKENI.

A few counts support this clone. This chain uses TRBV6-5 with TRBJ2-7; 8 bases agree with TRBD2. With V trimmed by 2 bases and J by 5 bases, 8 bases remained unmatched. Germline CDR1 MNHEY, CDR2 SVGAGI. The CDR3 runs 15 residues. CDR3 nucleotides: TGTGCCAGCAGTTACCAAAGCGGGAGTTCGCACGAGCAGTACTTC. Translated, it gives CASSYQSGSSHEQYF.

This clone was picked up a small number of times. The V gene is TRBV2, the J gene TRBJ1-2; possible D gene TRBD1, 6 bases. The CDR3 covers 14 residues. V dropped 7 bases and J dropped 1 base, with 13 bases sitting between them. The V gene's germline CDR1 is SNHLY and CDR2 FYNNEI. DNA for the CDR3: TGTGCCAGCAACCGGGCAGGGGTTAACTATGGCTACACCTTC. This sequence encodes CASNRAGVNYGYTF.

The genes are TRBV5-1 and TRBJ2-7; 9 nucleotides match TRBD2. Germline values: CDR1 SGHRS, CDR2 YFSETQ. The CDR3 contains 16 residues. The J segment lost 4 bases and the V segment lost 3 bases, leaving 11 bases of the junction unmatched. For the CDR3, the DNA is TGCGCCAGCAGCTCGAAAAGTAGCGGGGGCGCTTACGAGCAGTACTTC. Encoded protein: CASSSKSSGGAYEQYF.

The chain recombines TRBV6-6 with TRBJ2-7; tentatively, D is TRBD2 (5 bases). Germline-derived CDR1 and CDR2 are MNHNY and SVGAGI (reference sequence). Trimming shortened V by 6 bases and J by 3 bases, and 9 bases separated the two germline ends. The CDR3 has 12 amino acids. The CDR3 sequence: CASRSGNYEQYF. CDR3 nucleotides: TGTGCCAGCAGAAGCGGCAACTACGAGCAGTACTTC.

This clone was detected ten times or more. V gene TRBV2 combines with J gene TRBJ1-1; D gene unclear. V was pared by 2 bases and J by 4 bases, with 8 bases between. This CDR3 has 13 amino acids. Germline V gene sequence: CDR1 SNHLY, CDR2 FYNNEI. The CDR3: CASSEWVGTEAFF. The CDR3 DNA reads as TGTGCCAGCAGTGAATGGGTAGGCACTGAAGCTTTCTTT. The full variable domain, with the rest looked up from reference TRBV2 and TRBJ1-1, is EPEVTQTPSHQVTQMGQEVILRCVPISNHLYFYWYRQILGQKVEFLVSFYNNEISEKSEIFDDQFSVERPDGSNFTLKIRSTKLEDSAMYFCASSEWVGTEAFFGQGTRLTVV.

V and J are TRBV2 and TRBJ2-3; D uncertain. V shed 6 bases and J shed 6 bases, with 10 bases lying between them. The CDR3 extends over 12 amino acids. Germline V gives CDR1 SNHLY, CDR2 FYNNEI. CDR3 DNA: TGTGCCAGCAGGGATAATGTGGATACGCAGTATTTT. Translating it yields CASRDNVDTQYF.

As for this clone: One junction end does not reproduce the germline sequence, and a read error may be involved. The chain recombines TRBV7-2 with TRBJ2-1; 9 bases line up with TRBD1. Germline CDR1 reads SGHTA; CDR2 reads FQGNSA. The CDR3 is 16 amino acids. For the CDR3, the DNA is TGTGCCAGCAGTTTAGACACCGGGACAGGGACCAATGAGCAGTTCTTC. This translates into CASSLDTGTGTNEQFF. Drawing the rest from reference TRBV7-2 and TRBJ2-1, the complete variable domain is GAGVSQSPSNKVTEKGKDVELRCDPISGHTALYWYRQSLGQGLEFLIYFQGNSAPDKSGLPSDRFSAERTGGSVSTLTIQRTQQEDSAVYLCASSLDTGTGTNEQFFGPGTRLTVL.

The rearrangement links TRBV2 to TRBJ1-5; D is unresolved. Germline V gene lookup returns CDR1 SNHLY and CDR2 FYNNEI. Trimming pared 1 base from V and 6 bases from J, leaving 7 bases between. This CDR3 is built from 13 residues. The CDR3 DNA sequence: TGTGCCAGCAGTGAAGGGGGATTTCAGCCCCAGCATTTT. Its translation is CASSEGGFQPQHF.

This chain joins TRBV10-2 and TRBJ2-1; D is ambiguous. The CDR3 is made up of 15 amino acids. With 6 bases removed from V and 2 bases from J, the gap between germline ends came to 14 bases. From germline, CDR1 is WSHSY and CDR2 SAAADI. Written as DNA, the CDR3 is TGCGCCAGCAGCGACCCTAGGTTCCCCTACAATGAGCAGTTCTTC. Protein sequence: CASSDPRFPYNEQFF.

This chain connects TRBV19 to TRBJ2-3; 7 bases are a match to TRBD2. The trim removed 1 base at V and 5 bases at J, leaving 3 bases unmatched. CDR3 size: 14 residues. Looked up from germline, CDR1 is LNHDA and CDR2 is SQIVND (reference sequence). CDR3 DNA sequence: TGTGCCAGTAGTATAGGGACGGGAGGAGATACGCAGTATTTT. This translates into CASSIGTGGDTQYF.

This clone was recorded a few times. The chain carries TRBV28 and TRBJ1-2, with TRBD1 identical over 7 bases. Germline assignment: CDR1 MDHEN and CDR2 SYDVKM. V trimming: 5 bases; J trimming: 6 bases; junction bases outside the gene matches: 9. The CDR3 is 14 residues long. For the CDR3, the DNA is TGTGCCAGCAGTGGCCGACAGGGTTTGGATGGCTACACCTTC. Protein: CASSGRQGLDGYTF.

The chain joins TRBV2 to TRBJ2-3; D unresolved. The CDR3 sequence is 14 residues long. Germline V gives CDR1 SNHLY, CDR2 FYNNEI. Between the trimmed V and J ends, which lost 7 bases and 5 bases, there was a span of 16 bases. In DNA form, the CDR3 reads TGTGCCAGCACCCCGATGTGGGTCGGAGATACGCAGTATTTT. Encoded protein: CASTPMWVGDTQYF.

This chain connects TRBV27 to TRBJ2-3, with 8 bases identical to TRBD1. The CDR3 contains 15 residues. With 5 bases clipped from V and 4 bases from J, the junction kept 8 bases outside the gene matches. CDR1 and CDR2 from the germline V gene are MNHEY and SMNVEV (reference sequence). CDR3 sequence: CASSPLDRGADTQYF. In DNA, the CDR3 is TGTGCCAGCAGTCCCCTAGACAGGGGAGCAGATACGCAGTATTTT.

The chain is built from TRBV29-1 and TRBJ1-2; 7 nucleotides match TRBD1. The CDR3 is 12 amino acids. The junction had 5 bases not matched to a gene; V was cut back by 6 bases and J by 4 bases. Germline-derived CDR1 and CDR2 are SQVTM and ANQGSEA. CDR3 residues: CSVTTGVYGYTF. In DNA, the CDR3 is TGCAGCGTAACAACAGGGGTCTATGGCTACACCTTC.

Comments on this clone: The sample contains more than one DNA sequence encoding this CDR3. The chain couples TRBV7-3 to TRBJ2-5; unclear D gene. Germline V gene data show CDR1 as SGHTA and CDR2 as FQGTGA. Trimming cost V 5 bases and J 5 bases, with 12 bases left between them. The CDR3 contains 13 residues. Written as DNA, the CDR3 is TGTGCCAGCAGCCTCAGTTTGGGGGAGACCCAGTACTTC. This translates into CASSLSLGETQYF.